This T cell receptor (beta chain) was sequenced in a study of identical twins. It was template switching that added a universal primer site, and there were unique molecular identifiers on the cDNA. TCRdb processed the 5' RACE reads anew with MiXCR; each CDR3 protein has one entry. The sample holds hundreds of thousands of distinct CDR3 sequences, 5.5% to 7.5% seen once. This clonotype turned up a few times. The CDR3 totals 16 residues. V was shortened by 1 base and J by 1 base, with 11 bases between the two germline ends. Looked up from germline, CDR1 is LNHNV and CDR2 is YYDKDF (reference sequence). Sequenced input: naive T cells sorted from blood. This TCR came from a man aged 18 to 29 in good health. The V call is TRBV15, the J call TRBJ1-5; no clear D gene. CDR3 region: CATSRVPRTSNQPQHF. The CDR3, as DNA: TGTGCCACCAGCAGAGTGCCGAGGACGAGCAATCAGCCCCAGCATTTT.